The source of this T cell receptor beta chain is a study of T cell clonotyping in hematopoietic cell transplantation. General observations from the study: Recipient TCR diversity dropped after transplant; expanded clonotypes rose from day 30 to 180. Graft donor and pretransplant recipient Inverse Simpson Index values predicted broader posttransplant TCR diversity.

Profiling relied on immunoSEQ multiplex PCR, and the TCRdb table lists in-frame clones only, not all of them. Of approximately 5,000 clones in the sample, around three quarters were seen once. CDR3 length equals 14 residues. Trimming took 0 bases from V and 4 from J, leaving 10 bases between them. Germline V gene lookup returns CDR1 SGHRS and CDR2 YFSETQ. Comment on this clone: Its specificity is unknown. The sample has other DNA sequences that encode this CDR3 too.

The source material was peripheral blood mononuclear cells, sampled 100 days after allogeneic stem cell transplant. This rearrangement joins TRBV5-1 to TRBJ1-2; D is perhaps TRBD1 (5 bases). The origin of this receptor is a male patient between 55 and 70 years old who had an allogeneic stem cell transplant, so T cells may come from the graft donor. Some clones in this sample may be carry-over from other donors' samples. In DNA form, the CDR3 reads TGCGCCAGCAGCTTGGCGGGACGGCTCTATGGCTACACCTTC. Translated: CASSLAGRLYGYTF. The whole variable domain, filled in from reference TRBV5-1 and TRBJ1-2, reads KAGVTQTPRYLIKTRGQQVTLSCSPISGHRSVSWYQQTPGQGLQFLFEYFSETQRNKGNFPGRFSGRQFSNSRSEMNVSTLELGDSALYLCASSLAGRLYGYTFGSGTRLTVV.